The source of this T cell receptor (beta chain) is a study of regulatory T cells in long-lasting Graves disease. Overall study results and limits: Thyroid tissue went unexamined; only peripheral blood was analyzed.

This CDR3 has 12 amino acids. CDR1 is SGDLS, CDR2 YYNGEE, per germline. V dropped 3 bases and J dropped 14; count of bases not matched to a gene: 10. Sample time point: persistent/refractory GD, antithyroid drugs over 5 years with positive TRAb. Researchers made the TCR library from RNA that was extracted from PBMCs. As concerns this clonotype: What it binds is unknown.

Construction of TCR beta libraries relied on iRepertoire HTBI primers and on Arm-PCR targeting CDR3 regions. A single record per CDR3 protein comes from TCRdb applying MiXCR to the multiplex PCR reads. Of a few hundred thousand distinct CDR3 sequences detected, around 24% appear once; the ten largest clones hold approximately 28%. Sequenced here: peripheral blood mononuclear cells (PBMCs), sampled when the disease was refractory, from a patient treated with antithyroid drugs. The TCR sequence derives from a female donor with Graves disease. V and J are TRBV9 and TRBJ2-5, with TRBD2 identical over 7 bases. This CDR3 is CASSGDRDYDYF. The CDR3 DNA reads as TGTGCCAGCAGCGGTGACCGGGACTACGACTACTTC.